This T cell receptor (beta chain) came from a study of T cell responses to AZD1222 COVID-19 vaccine. Study-wide background: Second-dose intervals of approximately 4 or approximately 12 weeks were pooled.

Assay used: immunoSEQ multiplex PCR; TCRdb lists only in-frame clones, some missing. Here the sample spans about 96,000 clones, 80% to 90% being singletons. About this clone: Its specificity is not known.

Looked up from germline, CDR1 is MDHEN and CDR2 is SYDVKM. The CDR3 runs 12 residues. Trimming cost V 4 bases and J 7 bases, with 5 bases left between them. Study results and caveats: Donors were chiefly white British, with a greater number of females, and clonal diversity was perhaps underestimated.

The V call is TRBV28, the J call TRBJ1-6; no clear D gene. This TCR came from an adult in good health. Sequencing used peripheral blood, obtained on day 0 of AZD1222 vaccination. The CDR3 nucleotides read TGTGCCAGCAGTTACTGGAATTCACCCCTCCACTTT. Its translation: CASSYWNSPLHF.